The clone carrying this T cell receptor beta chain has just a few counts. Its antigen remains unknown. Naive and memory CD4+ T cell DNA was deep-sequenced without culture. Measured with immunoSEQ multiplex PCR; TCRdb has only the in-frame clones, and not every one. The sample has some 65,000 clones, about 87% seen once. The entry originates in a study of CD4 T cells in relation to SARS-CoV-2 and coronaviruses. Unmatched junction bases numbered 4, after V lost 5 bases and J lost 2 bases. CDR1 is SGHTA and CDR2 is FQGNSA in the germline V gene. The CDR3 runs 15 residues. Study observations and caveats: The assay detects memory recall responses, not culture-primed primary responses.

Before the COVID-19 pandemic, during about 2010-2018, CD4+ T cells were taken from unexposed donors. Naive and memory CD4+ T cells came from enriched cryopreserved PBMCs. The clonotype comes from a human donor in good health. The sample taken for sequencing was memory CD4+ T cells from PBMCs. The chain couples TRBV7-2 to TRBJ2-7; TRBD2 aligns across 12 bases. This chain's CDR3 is CASSIRTSGTYEQYF. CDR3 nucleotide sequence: TGTGCCAGCAGCATTAGGACTAGCGGGACCTACGAGCAGTACTTC.